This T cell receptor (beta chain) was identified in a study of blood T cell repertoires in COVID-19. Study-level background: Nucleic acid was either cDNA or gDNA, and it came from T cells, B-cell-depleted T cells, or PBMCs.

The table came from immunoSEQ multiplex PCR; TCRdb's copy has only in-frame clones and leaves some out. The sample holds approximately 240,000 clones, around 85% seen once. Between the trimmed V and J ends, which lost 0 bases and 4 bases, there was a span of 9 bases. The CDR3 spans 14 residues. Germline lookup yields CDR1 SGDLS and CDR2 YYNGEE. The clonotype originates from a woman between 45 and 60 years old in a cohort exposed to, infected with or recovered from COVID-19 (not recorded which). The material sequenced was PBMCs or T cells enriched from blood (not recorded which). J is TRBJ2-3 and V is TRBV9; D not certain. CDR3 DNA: TGTGCCAGCAGCGTAGACTACTCGCCAGATACGCAGTATTTT. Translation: CASSVDYSPDTQYF.